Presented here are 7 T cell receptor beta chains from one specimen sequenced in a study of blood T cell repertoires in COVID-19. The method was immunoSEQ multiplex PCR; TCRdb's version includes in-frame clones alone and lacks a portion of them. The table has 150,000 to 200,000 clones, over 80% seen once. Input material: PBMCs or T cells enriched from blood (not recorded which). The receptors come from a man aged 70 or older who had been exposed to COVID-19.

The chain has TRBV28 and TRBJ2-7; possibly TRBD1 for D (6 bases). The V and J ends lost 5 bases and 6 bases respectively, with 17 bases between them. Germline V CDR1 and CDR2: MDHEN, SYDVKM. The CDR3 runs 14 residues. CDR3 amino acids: CASSPGHVSSEQYF. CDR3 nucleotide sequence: TGTGCCAGCAGTCCGGGACACGTCAGCTCCGAGCAGTACTTC.

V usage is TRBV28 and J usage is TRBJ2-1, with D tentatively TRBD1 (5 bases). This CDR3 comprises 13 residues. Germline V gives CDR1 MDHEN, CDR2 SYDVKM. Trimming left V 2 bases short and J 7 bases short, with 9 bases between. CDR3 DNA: TGTGCCAGCAGTTTAAGCCAGGGAAATGAGCAGTTCTTC. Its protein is CASSLSQGNEQFF.

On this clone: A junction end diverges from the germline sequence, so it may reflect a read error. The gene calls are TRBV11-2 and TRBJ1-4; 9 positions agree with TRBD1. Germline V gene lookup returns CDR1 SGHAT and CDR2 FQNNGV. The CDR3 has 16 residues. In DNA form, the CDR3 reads TGTGCCAGCAGTTTAGGGCAAACGGTACGAACAGGGGGCAAGTTTTTT. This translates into CASSLGQTVRTGGKFF.

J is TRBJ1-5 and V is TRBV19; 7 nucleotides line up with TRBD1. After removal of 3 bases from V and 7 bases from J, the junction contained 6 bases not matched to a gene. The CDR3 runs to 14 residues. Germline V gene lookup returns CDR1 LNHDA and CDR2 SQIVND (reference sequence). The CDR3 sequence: CASSMRQGGQPQHF. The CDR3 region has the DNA TGTGCCAGTAGTATGAGGCAGGGGGGACAGCCCCAGCATTTT.

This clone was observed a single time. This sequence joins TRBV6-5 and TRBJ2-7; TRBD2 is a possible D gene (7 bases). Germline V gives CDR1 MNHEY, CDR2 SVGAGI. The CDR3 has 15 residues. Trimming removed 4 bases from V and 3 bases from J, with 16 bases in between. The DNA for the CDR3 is TGTGCCAGCAGTTCGGGGGGCGCTGGGGTCTACGAGCAGTACTTC. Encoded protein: CASSSGGAGVYEQYF.

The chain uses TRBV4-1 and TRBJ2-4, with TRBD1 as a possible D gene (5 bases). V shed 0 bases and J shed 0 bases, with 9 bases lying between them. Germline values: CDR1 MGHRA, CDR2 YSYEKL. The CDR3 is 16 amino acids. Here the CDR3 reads CASSQDLGLAKNIQYF. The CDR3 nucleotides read TGCGCCAGCAGCCAAGATCTGGGGCTAGCCAAAAACATTCAGTACTTC.

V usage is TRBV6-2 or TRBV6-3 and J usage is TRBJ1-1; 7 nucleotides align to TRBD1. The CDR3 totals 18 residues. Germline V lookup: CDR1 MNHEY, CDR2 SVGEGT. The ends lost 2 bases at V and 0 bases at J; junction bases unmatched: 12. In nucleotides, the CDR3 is TGTGCCAGCAGTTACCGGGAAAATAGGGGGCTGGTGAACACTGAAGCTTTCTTT. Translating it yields CASSYRENRGLVNTEAFF.